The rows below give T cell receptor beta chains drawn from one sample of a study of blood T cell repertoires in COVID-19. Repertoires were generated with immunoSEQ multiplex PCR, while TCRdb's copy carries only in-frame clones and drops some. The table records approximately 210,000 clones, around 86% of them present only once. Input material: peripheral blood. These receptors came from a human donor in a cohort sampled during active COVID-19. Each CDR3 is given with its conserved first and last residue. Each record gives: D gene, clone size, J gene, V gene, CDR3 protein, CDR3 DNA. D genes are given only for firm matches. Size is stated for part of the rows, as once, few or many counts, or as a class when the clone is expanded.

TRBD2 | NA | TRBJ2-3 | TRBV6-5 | CASSYSALAGPDTQYF | TGTGCCAGCAGTTACTCAGCACTAGCGGGACCAGATACGCAGTATTTT
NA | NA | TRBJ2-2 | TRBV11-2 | CASSLPVAVFTPGELFF | TGTGCCAGCAGCCTCCCAGTAGCGGTATTTACCCCCGGGGAGCTGTTTTTT
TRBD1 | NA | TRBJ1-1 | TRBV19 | CASSIFGTGYTEAFF | TGTGCCAGTAGTATATTTGGGACAGGGTACACTGAAGCTTTCTTT
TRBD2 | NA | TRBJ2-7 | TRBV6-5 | CATLRAGPSYEQYF | TGTGCCACTCTCCGAGCGGGACCCTCCTACGAGCAGTACTTC
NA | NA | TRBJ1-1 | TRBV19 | CASSISRNTEAFF | TGTGCCAGTAGTATATCGAGGAACACTGAAGCTTTCTTT
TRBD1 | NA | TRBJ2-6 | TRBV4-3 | CASSQLTGVGANVLTF | TGCGCCAGCAGCCAGCTTACAGGGGTCGGGGCCAACGTCCTGACTTTC
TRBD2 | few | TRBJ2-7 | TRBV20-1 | CSASTSAEQYF | TGCAGTGCTAGTACTAGCGCCGAGCAGTACTTC
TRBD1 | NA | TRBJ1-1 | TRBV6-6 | CASSPRQGNTEAFF | TGTGCCAGCAGCCCCCGACAGGGGAACACTGAAGCTTTCTTT
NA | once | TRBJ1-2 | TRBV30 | CAWSLQIQIFNGYTF | TGTGCCTGGTCTCTTCAAATCCAGATTTTTAATGGCTACACCTTC
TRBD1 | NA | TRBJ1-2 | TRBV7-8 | CASSLRTGFGYTF | TGTGCCAGCAGCTTACGGACAGGGTTTGGCTACACCTTC
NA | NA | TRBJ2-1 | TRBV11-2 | CASSFQRVSYNEQFF | TGTGCCAGCAGCTTTCAGCGCGTTTCCTACAATGAGCAGTTCTTC
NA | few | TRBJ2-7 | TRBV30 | CAWIGRGNNEQYF | TGTGCCTGGATAGGCAGGGGAAATAACGAGCAGTACTTC
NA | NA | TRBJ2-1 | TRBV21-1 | CASSKSWGTSGRHEQFF | TGTGCCAGCAGCAAAAGTTGGGGGACTAGCGGGAGGCATGAGCAGTTCTTC
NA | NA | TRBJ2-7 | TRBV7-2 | CASSLAYGSYEQYF | TGTGCCAGCAGCTTAGCGTACGGGAGCTACGAGCAGTACTTC
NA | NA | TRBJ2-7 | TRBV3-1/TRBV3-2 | CASSQIDSSPYEQYF | TGTGCCAGCAGCCAAATCGACAGTTCGCCCTACGAGCAGTACTTC
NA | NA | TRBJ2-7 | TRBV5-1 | CASSLDGLALYEQYF | TGCGCCAGCAGCTTGGACGGCCTAGCTTTGTACGAGCAGTACTTC
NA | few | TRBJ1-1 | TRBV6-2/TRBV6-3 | CASSYTLEGTEAFF | TGTGCCAGCAGTTACACCTTGGAGGGAACTGAAGCTTTCTTT
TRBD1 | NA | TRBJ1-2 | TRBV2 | CASSLTTGPTMRYTF | TGTGCCAGCAGTCTCACGACAGGGCCAACTATGCGCTACACCTTC
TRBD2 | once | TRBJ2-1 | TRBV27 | CASSLGAGLGYNEQFF | TGTGCCAGCAGTTTAGGAGCGGGACTAGGATACAATGAGCAGTTCTTC
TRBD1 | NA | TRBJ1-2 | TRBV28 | CASSLRGLYGYTF | TGTGCCAGCAGTTTGAGGGGGCTCTATGGCTACACCTTC
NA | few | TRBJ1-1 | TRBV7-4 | CASSLEIMNTEAFF | TGTGCCAGCAGCTTAGAAATTATGAACACTGAAGCTTTCTTT
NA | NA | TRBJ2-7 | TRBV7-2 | CASSPARDRGEQYF | TGTGCCAGCAGCCCAGCCCGGGACCGGGGGGAGCAGTACTTC
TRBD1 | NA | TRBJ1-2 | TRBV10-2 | CASSKSQGVDGYTF | TGCGCCAGCAGTAAATCGCAGGGGGTTGATGGCTACACCTTC
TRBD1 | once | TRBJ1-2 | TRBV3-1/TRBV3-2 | CASSQDRGYTF | TGTGCCAGCAGCCAGGACAGGGGCTACACCTTC
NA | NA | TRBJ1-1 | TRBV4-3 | CASSQTTGSNTEAFF | TGCGCCAGCAGCCAAACAACAGGGTCGAACACTGAAGCTTTCTTT
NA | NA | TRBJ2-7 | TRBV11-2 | CASGLASRQISYEQYF | TGTGCCAGCGGCTTAGCATCGCGACAGATCTCCTACGAGCAGTACTTC
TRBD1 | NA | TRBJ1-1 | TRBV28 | CASSLRQGEAFF | TGTGCCAGCAGTCTCCGACAGGGCGAAGCTTTCTTT
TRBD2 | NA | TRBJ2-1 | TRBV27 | CASSPPTSGFYNEQFF | TGTGCCAGCAGTCCCCCGACTAGCGGGTTTTACAATGAGCAGTTCTTC
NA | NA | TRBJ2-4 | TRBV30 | CAWRAKAKNIQYF | TGTGCCTGGAGGGCAAAAGCCAAAAACATTCAGTACTTC
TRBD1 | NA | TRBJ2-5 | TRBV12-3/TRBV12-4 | CASRRQGWQTQYF | TGTGCCAGCAGGAGACAGGGTTGGCAGACCCAGTACTTC
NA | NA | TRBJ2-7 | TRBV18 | CASSPVTGMLPYEQYF | TGTGCCAGCTCACCAGTAACAGGGATGCTGCCCTACGAGCAGTACTTC